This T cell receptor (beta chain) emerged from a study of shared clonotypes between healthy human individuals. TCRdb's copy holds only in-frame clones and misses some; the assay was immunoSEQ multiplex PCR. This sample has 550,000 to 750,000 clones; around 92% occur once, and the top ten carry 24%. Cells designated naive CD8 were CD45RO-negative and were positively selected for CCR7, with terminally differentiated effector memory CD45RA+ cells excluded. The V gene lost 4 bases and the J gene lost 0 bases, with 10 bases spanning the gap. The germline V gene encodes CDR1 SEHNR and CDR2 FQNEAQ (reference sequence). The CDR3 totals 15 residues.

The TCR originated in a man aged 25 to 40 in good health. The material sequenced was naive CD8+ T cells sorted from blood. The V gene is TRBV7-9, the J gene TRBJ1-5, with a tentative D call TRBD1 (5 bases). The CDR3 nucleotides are TGTGCCAGCAGCTCGGACATACATAGCAATCAGCCCCAGCATTTT. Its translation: CASSSDIHSNQPQHF.